The 15 T cell receptor beta chains reported below all come from one sample, sequenced in a study of human T cells and chemical hapten exposure. The time point here: pre-sensitization, week 0. Regarding treatment: therapeutic diphenylcyclopropenone sensitization with weekly scalp DPC. TCRdb re-derived calls from the RACE reads in MiXCR, one entry per CDR3 protein. Of some 38,000 distinct CDR3 sequences listed, 6% to 9.5% are singletons. Sequencing used whole blood, obtained in connection with sensitization to the hapten diphenylcyclopropenone (DPC). These TCRs come from a woman between 45 and 60 years old with alopecia areata. Some clones in this sample may be carry-over from other donors' samples.

The gene calls are TRBV6-5 and TRBJ2-7; D assignment may be TRBD1 or TRBD2 (5 bases each). Germline values: CDR1 MNHEY, CDR2 SVGAGI. V gave up 5 bases and J gave up 5 bases, with 16 bases separating them. The CDR3 has 14 residues. CDR3 coding DNA: TGTGCCAGCAGTCCGCCGGGACCGCCGAACGAGCAGTACTTC. Translating gives CASSPPGPPNEQYF.

This clonotype came up many times. The chain joins TRBV24-1 to TRBJ2-2, with D uncertain. CDR3 length: 14 residues. Germline CDR1 reads KGHDR; CDR2 reads SFDVKD. V lost 6 bases and J 0 bases, leaving 7 bases between the germline ends. The CDR3 reads CATSSVANTGELFF. The CDR3 DNA reads TGTGCCACCAGTTCGGTAGCGAACACCGGGGAGCTGTTTTTT.

This clonotype was seen at least ten times. The chain joins TRBV2 to TRBJ2-5, with D hard to call. The CDR3 has 14 amino acids. CDR1 is SNHLY, CDR2 FYNNEI, per germline. Between the trimmed V and J ends, which lost 5 bases and 5 bases, there was a span of 15 bases. CDR3 residues: CASSPGVNLETQYF. The CDR3 coding sequence is TGTGCCAGCAGTCCCGGCGTGAACCTGGAGACCCAGTACTTC.

This clonotype was detected ten times or more. The chain employs TRBV29-1 and TRBJ1-2, with a tentative D call TRBD1 (5 bases). Germline loops: CDR1 SQVTM, CDR2 ANQGSEA. With 1 base removed from V and 7 bases from J, the gap between germline ends came to 13 bases. The CDR3 has 13 residues. Written as DNA, the CDR3 is TGCAGCGTTGAAGCGGGGGTCGCTACTGGCTACACCTTC. Amino acid sequence: CSVEAGVATGYTF.

This clonotype showed up many times. The V gene is TRBV29-1, the J gene TRBJ1-5, with D perhaps matching TRBD1 (5 bases). The CDR3 runs 13 residues. In germline, CDR1 is SQVTM, CDR2 ANQGSEA. V lost 4 bases to trimming and J lost 7 bases, with 14 bases between them. This CDR3 is CSVGQGLEQPQHF. CDR3 sequence (DNA): TGCAGCGTTGGGCAGGGATTGGAACAGCCCCAGCATTTT. The full variable domain, completed using reference TRBV29-1 and TRBJ1-5, is SAVISQKPSRDICQRGTSLTIQCQVDSQVTMMFWYRQQPGQSLTLIATANQGSEATYESGFVIDKFPISRPNLTFSTLTVSNMSPEDSSIYLCSVGQGLEQPQHFGDGTRLSIL.

This clonotype was counted a few times. The chain carries TRBV7-9 and TRBJ2-1, with 10 positions matching TRBD2. In germline, CDR1 is SEHNR, CDR2 FQNEAQ (reference sequence). The CDR3 contains 16 residues. V was pared by 7 bases and J by 10 bases, with 16 bases of the junction left unmatched. The DNA for the CDR3 is TGTGCCAGCACCTACGGGCGGCTAGCGGGAGCGGGAGAGCAGTTCTTC. Amino acids: CASTYGRLAGAGEQFF.

This clonotype was detected only a few times. The chain joins TRBV11-2 to TRBJ2-5; 12 bases align to TRBD1. CDR3 length: 19 amino acids. The J segment lost 4 bases and the V segment lost 5 bases, leaving 17 bases of the junction unmatched. Germline CDR1 is SGHAT and CDR2 is FQNNGV. The CDR3 DNA reads TGTGCCAGCAGCACCCGCCAGCCCGGGACAGGGGGCCGGTTAGAGACCCAGTACTTC. Translated: CASSTRQPGTGGRLETQYF.

The chain recombines TRBV28 with TRBJ1-4, with D perhaps matching TRBD1 (5 bases). The CDR3 sequence is 13 residues long. The germline V gene encodes CDR1 MDHEN and CDR2 SYDVKM. V was shortened by 10 bases and J by 3 bases, with 12 bases between the two germline ends. CDR3 DNA: TGTGCCACCGCGGGGGGGGCTAATGAAAAACTGTTTTTT. Translating it yields CATAGGANEKLFF. The full variable domain, rest sourced from reference TRBV28 and TRBJ1-4, is DVKVTQSSRYLVKRTGEKVFLECVQDMDHENMFWYRQDPGLGLRLIYFSYDVKMKEKGDIPEGYSVSREKKERFSLILESASTNQTSMYLCATAGGANEKLFFGSGTQLSVL.

The J gene is TRBJ2-2, the V gene TRBV29-1, with D possibly matching TRBD2 (5 bases). Germline loops: CDR1 SQVTM, CDR2 ANQGSEA. The CDR3 sequence is 14 residues long. V was pared by 4 bases and J by 1 base, with 10 bases between. CDR3 DNA: TGCAGCGTTGCACGGGGAATGAACACCGGGGAGCTGTTTTTT. Translating gives CSVARGMNTGELFF.

This clonotype was seen at least ten times. V gene TRBV19 combines with J gene TRBJ2-2; 11 bases agree with TRBD1. The V gene's germline CDR1 is LNHDA and CDR2 SQIVND (reference sequence). The J segment lost 9 bases and the V segment lost 7 bases, leaving 13 bases of the junction unmatched. The CDR3 spans 16 residues. The CDR3 loop is CASNFAGTGGTRELFF. Written as DNA, the CDR3 is TGTGCCAGTAATTTTGCCGGGACAGGGGGAACCCGGGAGCTGTTTTTT.

There are many counts of this clonotype. The chain has TRBV29-1 and TRBJ2-5; maybe TRBD2 (5 bases). CDR3 length equals 12 residues. Germline CDR1 is SQVTM and CDR2 is ANQGSEA. Trimming pared 4 bases from V and 4 bases from J, leaving 10 bases between. This CDR3 reads CSVARGAETQYF. For the CDR3, the DNA is TGCAGCGTTGCTCGGGGAGCAGAGACCCAGTACTTC.

This clonotype was seen only a few times. The chain has TRBV5-1 and TRBJ2-3, with 7 bases lining up with TRBD2. This CDR3 is built from 15 residues. With V trimmed by 4 bases and J by 4 bases, 9 bases remained unmatched. Germline CDR1 and CDR2: SGHRS and YFSETQ. This CDR3 reads CASSPPGGSADTQYF. CDR3 bases: TGCGCCAGCAGCCCCCCTGGCGGGAGCGCAGATACGCAGTATTTT.

This clonotype was recorded many times. The chain employs TRBV7-9 and TRBJ1-4; D not certain. Between the trimmed V and J ends, which lost 7 bases and 5 bases, there was a span of 14 bases. The CDR3 covers 14 residues. Germline V lookup: CDR1 SEHNR, CDR2 FQNEAQ (reference sequence). The CDR3 sequence is CASTLSMQNEKLFF. Written as DNA, the CDR3 is TGTGCCAGCACCCTTAGTATGCAGAATGAAAAACTGTTTTTT. Drawing the rest from reference TRBV7-9 and TRBJ1-4, the complete variable domain is DTGVSQNPRHKITKRGQNVTFRCDPISEHNRLYWYRQTLGQGPEFLTYFQNEAQLEKSRLLSDRFSAERPKGSFSTLEIQRTEQGDSAMYLCASTLSMQNEKLFFGSGTQLSVL.

This chain uses TRBV18 with TRBJ2-7; D is ambiguous. Germline V lookup: CDR1 KGHSH, CDR2 LQKENI. Trimming shortened V by 6 bases and J by 0 bases, and 9 bases separated the two germline ends. This CDR3 is built from 13 residues. CDR3 bases: TGTGCCAGCTCGATACAAGGCTCCTACGAGCAGTACTTC. This codes for CASSIQGSYEQYF.

This clonotype has a count of ten or more. The CDR3 sequence: CSAGGSSTDTQYF. CDR3 sequence (DNA): TGCAGTGCGGGTGGATCTAGCACAGATACGCAGTATTTT. The chain combines TRBV20-1 with TRBJ2-3; D gene uncertain. This CDR3 is built from 13 residues. From germline, CDR1 is DFQATT and CDR2 SNEGSKA (reference sequence). Trimming took off 6 bases at V and 0 bases at J, with 10 bases between the two ends.